These 6 T cell receptor beta chains originate from one sample sequenced in a study of T cells expressing NK-cell markers. Reprocessing the 5' RACE reads, TCRdb reports a single entry for every CDR3 protein and omits DNA. This sample lists 300,000 to 450,000 distinct CDR3 sequences; its ten largest clones have around 4.9%. The material sequenced was blood T cells: a sorted CD56 or NKG2C T cell subset, CD4+ or CD8+ T cells, or bulk PBMC T cells (not recorded which). The receptor set was obtained from a man aged 18-70 years in good health.

The chain is built from TRBV2 and TRBJ2-3; TCRdb's D call, TRBD2, is unchecked because there is no DNA. The CDR3 sequence is 15 residues long. In germline, CDR1 is SNHLY, CDR2 FYNNEI. The CDR3 protein is CASSETTRPTDTQYF.

The chain uses TRBV6-1 and TRBJ1-2. This CDR3 is 13 amino acids long. Germline CDR1 MNHNS, CDR2 SASEGT. CDR3: CASIPAWTYGYTF.

V and J are TRBV29-1 and TRBJ2-1; TCRdb names TRBD2, which stays unverified in the absence of DNA. The V gene's germline CDR1 is SQVTM and CDR2 ANQGSEA. This CDR3 region has 15 residues. This CDR3 is CSVLLRRGGHDEQFF.

This chain links TRBV21-1 with TRBJ2-6; the D call of TRBD1 rests on TCRdb alone, since no DNA is present to check it. TRBV21-1 is tagged as a pseudogene. The CDR3 consists of 17 residues. CDR3: CACKMSQGSSGANVLTF.

The V and J genes are TRBV7-8 and TRBJ1-6; TCRdb's D gene call, TRBD1, goes unchecked for lack of DNA. CDR3 length: 18 amino acids. Germline loops: CDR1 SGHVS, CDR2 FQNEAQ. CDR3 region: CASSLATGESSYNSPLHF.

The chain carries TRBV29-1 and TRBJ2-1; TCRdb calls TRBD1, which cannot be checked without DNA. The V gene's germline CDR1 is SQVTM and CDR2 ANQGSEA. This CDR3 comprises 13 residues. CDR3 residues: CSVAGQGVNEQFF.